The rows below give T cell receptor beta chains drawn from one sample of a study of circulating and synovial CD4+ cells in juvenile arthritis. Clones were read by immunoSEQ multiplex PCR, and TCRdb kept only the in-frame ones, dropping some. Here the sample spans fewer than 40,000 clones, around 93% being singletons. Sequencing was performed on CD4+ T cells from blood. The receptors come from a human donor with juvenile idiopathic arthritis. The CDR3 runs from the conserved cysteine through the conserved F or W. A D gene is named only where the DNA matches it firmly. Part of the rows lack a size; the others show once, few, many or a class for expanded clones.

abundance,v_gene,d_gene,j_gene,CDR3aa,CDR3nt
NA,TRBV9,TRBD2,TRBJ2-3,CASSEVLAGVTDTQYF,TGTGCCAGCAGCGAGGTTTTAGCGGGAGTTACAGATACGCAGTATTTT
NA,TRBV18,TRBD1,TRBJ2-1,CASSPQRTGYNEQFF,TGTGCCAGCTCACCACAAAGGACAGGCTACAATGAGCAGTTCTTC
NA,TRBV10-2,TRBD2,TRBJ2-1,CASSPLAGAPTYNEQFF,TGCGCCAGCAGTCCGCTAGCGGGAGCCCCTACTTACAATGAGCAGTTCTTC
NA,TRBV19,NA,TRBJ2-1,CASSIEGRGAYNEQFF,TGTGCCAGTAGTATAGAGGGCAGGGGGGCGTACAATGAGCAGTTCTTC
NA,TRBV28,TRBD1,TRBJ1-3,CASNPGQISGNTIYF,TGTGCCAGCAACCCGGGACAGATCTCTGGAAACACCATATATTTT
once,TRBV27,NA,TRBJ2-5,CASSLDARGETQYF,TGTGCCAGCAGTTTAGACGCGAGAGGGGAGACCCAGTACTTC
NA,TRBV5-1,TRBD2,TRBJ2-1,CASSKGLAGSSYNEQFF,TGCGCCAGCAGCAAGGGACTAGCGGGGTCCTCCTACAATGAGCAGTTCTTC
NA,TRBV29-1,TRBD1,TRBJ1-2,CSVGTGGYGYTF,TGCAGCGTAGGGACAGGGGGTTATGGCTACACCTTC
NA,TRBV7-9,NA,TRBJ2-3,CASSLVGMTNAHTDTQYF,TGTGCCAGCAGCTTAGTGGGGATGACTAACGCCCACACAGATACGCAGTATTTT
NA,TRBV28,NA,TRBJ1-4,CASSENEKLFF,TGTGCCAGCAGTGAGAACGAAAAACTGTTTTTT
NA,TRBV6-1,NA,TRBJ1-2,CASSPDSTANYGYTF,TGTGCCAGCAGCCCGGACTCCACCGCTAACTATGGCTACACCTTC
NA,TRBV9,NA,TRBJ2-7,CASSGGSLYEQYF,TGTGCCAGCAGCGGCGGCAGCCTCTACGAGCAGTACTTC
NA,TRBV11-3,TRBD2,TRBJ2-3,CASSFRAAGGTDTQYF,TGTGCCAGCAGCTTTCGGGCCGCGGGGGGCACAGATACGCAGTATTTT
once,TRBV5-1,TRBD2,TRBJ2-1,CASSQMSSGSSNEQFF,TGCGCCAGCAGCCAGATGTCCAGCGGGAGTAGCAATGAGCAGTTCTTC
once,TRBV7-2,TRBD2,TRBJ2-5,CASSRGLAAYETIKETQYF,TGTGCCAGCAGCCGGGGACTAGCGGCGTATGAAACAATAAAAGAGACCCAGTACTTC
NA,TRBV28,TRBD1,TRBJ2-1,CASSSYRGRSPRDNEQFF,TGTGCCAGCAGTTCTTACAGGGGCAGGTCCCCACGGGACAATGAGCAGTTCTTC
NA,TRBV19,TRBD1,TRBJ2-1,CASSMGQKPYNEQFF,TGTGCCAGTAGTATGGGACAGAAACCCTACAATGAGCAGTTCTTC
few,TRBV6-1,NA,TRBJ1-1,CASSEMELGTEAFF,TGTGCCAGCAGTGAAATGGAACTAGGCACTGAAGCTTTCTTT
once,TRBV28,TRBD1,TRBJ1-4,CASRFTGTGDEKLFF,TGTGCCAGCAGATTCACCGGGACAGGGGATGAAAAACTGTTTTTT
NA,TRBV18,NA,TRBJ1-5,CASSPPSPGGFSNQPQHF,TGTGCCAGCTCACCACCAAGTCCAGGTGGTTTTAGCAATCAGCCCCAGCATTTT
NA,TRBV5-1,NA,TRBJ2-5,CASSLGSRARQETQYF,TGCGCCAGCAGCTTGGGGAGCAGGGCTCGGCAAGAGACCCAGTACTTC
NA,TRBV5-1,TRBD1,TRBJ1-2,CASSSTGVKTGYGYTF,TGCGCCAGCAGCTCGACAGGGGTGAAAACTGGCTATGGCTACACCTTC
NA,TRBV10-3,TRBD2,TRBJ2-1,CAISENGGGPNEQFF,TGTGCCATCAGTGAGAACGGGGGGGGCCCCAATGAGCAGTTCTTC
NA,TRBV2,NA,TRBJ2-1,CASSEAPVQFF,TGTGCCAGCAGTGAAGCCCCGGTGCAGTTCTTC
NA,TRBV4-1,TRBD1,TRBJ2-7,CASSQVPGTATYEQYF,TGCGCCAGCAGCCAGGTACCCGGGACAGCAACCTACGAGCAGTACTTC
NA,TRBV28,TRBD2,TRBJ2-7,CASRFSGGSYEQYF,TGTGCCAGCAGATTTAGCGGGGGCTCCTACGAGCAGTACTTC
NA,TRBV14,NA,TRBJ2-7,CASSQGDNPYEQYF,TGTGCCAGCAGCCAAGGGGACAATCCCTACGAGCAGTACTTC
NA,TRBV5-4,NA,TRBJ2-5,CASSLPSEETQYF,TGTGCCAGCAGCTTACCTTCGGAAGAGACCCAGTACTTC
NA,TRBV7-2,TRBD1,TRBJ1-2,CASSLLEPGTVNYGYTF,TGTGCCAGCAGCTTATTAGAACCCGGGACAGTTAACTATGGCTACACCTTC
once,TRBV19,NA,TRBJ2-5,CASSIGTAKETQYF,TGTGCCAGTAGTATAGGAACAGCAAAAGAGACCCAGTACTTC
NA,TRBV28,NA,TRBJ2-3,CASSRSRDIALYTQYF,TGTGCCAGCTCTAGATCAAGGGACATCGCGCTTTATACGCAGTATTTT
NA,TRBV5-1,TRBD2,TRBJ2-7,CASRGTSGPYEQYF,TGCGCCAGCAGGGGCACTAGCGGGCCTTACGAGCAGTACTTC
NA,TRBV4-2,NA,TRBJ2-7,CASSRGRIAYEQYF,TGTGCCAGCAGCCGCGGGCGGATCGCCTACGAGCAGTACTTC
once,TRBV5-1,NA,TRBJ2-3,CASSLARVGLDTQYF,TGCGCCAGCAGCTTGGCCCGGGTTGGGTTAGATACGCAGTATTTT
NA,TRBV5-1,TRBD1,TRBJ1-4,CASSSTGKNEKLFF,TGCGCCAGCAGCTCGACAGGGAAGAATGAAAAACTGTTTTTT
NA,TRBV6-5,NA,TRBJ2-1,CASSYTGVHEQFF,TGTGCCAGCAGTTACACGGGAGTTCATGAGCAGTTCTTC
NA,TRBV6-1,TRBD2,TRBJ2-1,CASSSGSSYNEQFF,TGTGCCAGTTCTAGCGGGAGCTCCTACAATGAGCAGTTCTTC
NA,TRBV29-1,TRBD1,TRBJ2-1,CSLLTGENNEQFF,TGCAGCCTTTTGACAGGGGAGAACAATGAGCAGTTCTTC
NA,TRBV7-3,TRBD1,TRBJ1-1,CASSQSGTGMNTEAFF,TGTGCCAGCAGCCAATCCGGGACAGGCATGAACACTGAAGCTTTCTTT
NA,TRBV9,NA,TRBJ2-1,CASSVDRDHNEQFF,TGTGCCAGCAGCGTAGACAGGGATCACAATGAGCAGTTCTTC
NA,TRBV7-3,NA,TRBJ2-7,CASSLDSGYEQYF,TGTGCCAGCAGCTTAGACAGTGGGTACGAGCAGTACTTC
once,TRBV7-3,NA,TRBJ1-5,CASSLIQLTGESNQPQHF,TGTGCCAGCAGCTTAATCCAGTTGACCGGGGAAAGCAATCAGCCCCAGCATTTT
NA,TRBV12-5,NA,TRBJ2-1,CASVKDRPPYNEQFF,TGTGCTAGTGTTAAAGACAGGCCCCCCTACAATGAGCAGTTCTTC
NA,TRBV6-6,TRBD1,TRBJ2-1,CASSRDRGFDNEQFF,TGTGCCAGCAGTCGGGACAGGGGATTCGACAATGAGCAGTTCTTC
NA,TRBV28,TRBD1,TRBJ1-2,CASSSHGQGRSGYTF,TGTGCCAGCAGTTCACACGGACAGGGGCGGAGTGGCTACACCTTC
few,TRBV2,TRBD2,TRBJ2-7,CASTLVGGNEQYF,TGTGCCAGCACCCTCGTGGGGGGGAACGAGCAGTACTTC
NA,TRBV30,TRBD1,TRBJ1-2,CAWSGQGPYGYTF,TGTGCCTGGAGCGGACAGGGCCCCTATGGCTACACCTTC
NA,TRBV1,NA,TRBJ2-7,CTSSHPSLGQGPYEQYF,TGCACCAGCAGCCACCCTTCCTTGGGGCAGGGCCCCTACGAGCAGTACTTC
NA,TRBV6-1,NA,TRBJ1-1,CASTRDKNTEAFF,TGTGCCAGCACTAGAGATAAGAACACTGAAGCTTTCTTT
NA,TRBV11-1,NA,TRBJ2-1,CASSLRPSLDYNEQFF,TGTGCCAGCAGCTTAAGGCCTAGCCTCGACTACAATGAGCAGTTCTTC
NA,TRBV25-1,TRBD1,TRBJ1-2,CASSSGGHYGYTF,TGTGCCAGCAGTTCAGGGGGGCACTATGGCTACACCTTC
NA,TRBV6-1,NA,TRBJ2-5,CASMGGGRGIETQYF,TGTGCCAGCATGGGTGGGGGCCGGGGAATAGAGACCCAGTACTTC
NA,TRBV2,TRBD1,TRBJ2-1,CAGWTGDLDEQFF,TGTGCAGGCTGGACAGGGGATTTGGATGAGCAGTTCTTC